A single sample gave rise to the 17 T cell receptor beta chains below, sequenced in a study of vaccination and CD4 T cells after COVID-19 (dated by TCRdb to between 2021 and 2023). These TCRs are of unknown antigen specificity. Read against the paper, the sample's treatment or condition label means: roughly ten-day PBMC culture with coronavirus spike peptide pools or control peptides (ViraFEST assay). Libraries came from PCR. TCRdb shows the sequencer as Illumina iSeq 100. DNA from cultured CD4+ T cells was subjected to TCR sequencing with the Oncomine TCR Beta short-read assay at the Johns Hopkins FTIC core. TCRdb's own reprocessing of the public reads used fastp at Q25 and MiXCR and kept productive beta chains. CDR3 protein sequences are deduplicated, and each keeps its most common genes and DNA. The sample has around 26,000 distinct CDR3 sequences on record, around 50% of them singletons. The ten largest clones take up roughly 27% of the sample.

Sample: CD4+ T cells from blood, cultured in vitro, taken before SARS-CoV-2 vaccination. These receptor sequences come from a human donor who received a COVID-19 vaccine.

This clonotype was recorded a few times. This rearrangement joins TRBV2 to TRBJ1-2; D unclear. The germline CDR1 and CDR2 sequences are SNHLY and FYNNEI. Trimming stripped 3 bases from V and 4 bases from J, with 9 bases between. The CDR3 sequence is 13 residues long. DNA for the CDR3: TGTGCCAGCAGTGAGACGGGTGTCTATGGCTACACCTTC. It is translated as CASSETGVYGYTF.

This clonotype turned up a few times. The V call is TRBV7-2, the J call TRBJ2-1, with unresolved D. Trimming removed 1 base at V and 12 bases at J, with 16 bases between. The CDR3 sequence is 14 residues long. In germline, CDR1 is SGHTA, CDR2 FQGNSA. CDR3 bases: TGTGCCAGCAGCTTAGATTTGGGCTCGCGGTCGCAGTTCTTC. This translates into CASSLDLGSRSQFF.

Only a few counts were recorded for this clonotype. The chain joins TRBV21-1 to TRBJ1-5; TRBD1, the D gene given by the table, was not confirmed from the DNA. TRBV21-1 is a recognized pseudogene. The CDR3 is 17 residues long. The CDR3 is CASSNSCDDRGNQPQHF. The CDR3 DNA is TGTGCCAGCAGCAATTCGTGTGACGACAGGGGTAATCAGCCCCAGCATTTT.

The chain employs TRBV25-1 and TRBJ1-4; D may be TRBD1 (5 bases). Per germline, CDR1 MGHDK and CDR2 SYGVNS. This CDR3 spans 13 amino acids. Trimming took off 5 bases at V and 7 bases at J, with 11 bases between the two ends. The CDR3 bases are TGTGCCAGCAGTTGGGAGGGGTCTGAAAAACTGTTTTTT. This translates into CASSWEGSEKLFF.

The J gene is TRBJ2-7, the V gene TRBV30; TRBD1 aligns across 9 bases. The V gene end was trimmed by 5 bases and the J gene end by 7 bases; junction bases not matched to a gene: 15. The CDR3 is 15 amino acids. The germline CDR1 and CDR2 sequences are GTSNPN and SVGIG (reference sequence). The CDR3: CAWSRLDTGGWEQYF. CDR3 nucleotide sequence: TGTGCCTGGTCCCGGTTAGACACAGGGGGCTGGGAGCAGTACTTC.

J is TRBJ2-7 and V is TRBV21-1; the DNA was not used to check the table's D call, TRBD1. TRBV21-1 is a pseudogene segment. This CDR3 comprises 13 residues. The CDR3 sequence: CAGVSEGRSEQYF. The CDR3 DNA reads as TGTGCCGGAGTTAGTGAGGGGCGGAGCGAGCAGTATTTC.

The CDR3 is CASSLALPGGSSLAKNIQYF. Written as DNA, the CDR3 is TGCGCCAGCAGCTTGGCCCTCCCAGGGGGCAGTTCTTTAGCCAAAAACATTCAGTACTTC. This rearrangement joins TRBV5-1 to TRBJ2-4; 8 positions match TRBD1. The germline V gene has CDR1 SGHRS and CDR2 YFSETQ. The CDR3 consists of 20 residues. V lost 0 bases to trimming and J lost 0 bases; unmatched junction nucleotides: 14.

The chain joins TRBV21-1 to TRBJ2-5; TRBD1, the D gene given by the table, was not confirmed from the DNA. TRBV21-1 is an annotated pseudogene. CDR3 size: 16 residues. The CDR3 coding sequence is TGTGCCAGCAGCAAAGGGGTGGGGGGGAAGCAAGAGACCCAGTACTTC. It translates to CASSKGVGGKQETQYF.

The chain links TRBV5-3 to TRBJ1-5, with a tentative D call TRBD1 (5 bases). Being an ORF, TRBV5-3 has a function that is uncertain. CDR3 length: 19 residues. Trimming took off 5 bases at V and 0 bases at J, with 24 bases between the two ends. In DNA form, the CDR3 reads TGTGCCAGAAGTCAAAAAGACTACCGGGACGGAATTAGCAATCAGCCCCAGCATTTT. It yields the protein CARSQKDYRDGISNQPQHF.

This clonotype was seen a handful of times. V and J are TRBV7-9 and TRBJ2-6; 7 bases line up with TRBD1. Germline CDR1 SEHNR, CDR2 FQNEAQ (reference sequence). CDR3 length equals 19 residues. The V and J ends lost 4 bases and 0 bases, in that order; junction bases with no gene match: 12. CDR3 coding DNA: TGTGCCAGCAGCTCGCCACTCACAGGGGTCCCCTCTGGGGCCAACGTCCTGACTTTC. Its protein is CASSSPLTGVPSGANVLTF.

This clonotype turned up a few times. This chain joins TRBV20-1 and TRBJ2-2, with no clear D. Trimming shortened V by 1 base and J by 8 bases, and 8 bases separated the two germline ends. Germline CDR1 is DFQATT and CDR2 is SNEGSKA (reference sequence). The CDR3 contains 12 residues. CDR3 sequence: CSARVRFGELFF. In DNA form, the CDR3 reads TGCAGTGCTAGAGTAAGATTTGGGGAGCTGTTTTTT.

J is TRBJ2-3 and V is TRBV19; TRBD1 might be the D (6 bases). CDR3 length equals 15 residues. Germline V gives CDR1 LNHDA, CDR2 SQIVND (reference sequence). V was clipped by 7 bases and J by 3 bases, with 17 bases between them. The CDR3 here is CASTINRARTDTQYF. The DNA of the CDR3 is TGTGCCAGTACCATCAACAGGGCCCGGACAGATACGCAGTATTTT.

The chain couples TRBV20-1 to TRBJ1-3, with D tentatively TRBD1 (6 bases). Between the trimmed V and J ends, which lost 5 bases and 0 bases, there was a span of 14 bases. The germline V gene has CDR1 DFQATT and CDR2 SNEGSKA (reference sequence). This CDR3 is built from 15 residues. In DNA form, the CDR3 reads TGCAGTGCTTCAATGGACAGTCCCTCTGGAAACACCATATATTTT. As protein: CSASMDSPSGNTIYF.

The V call is TRBV7-8, the J call TRBJ2-2; 12 bases line up with TRBD1. CDR3 length: 15 residues. Per germline, CDR1 SGHVS and CDR2 FQNEAQ. J was trimmed by 6 bases and V by 5 bases; bases with no gene match: 4. CDR3 sequence: CASSPGTGGSGELFF. The CDR3 DNA reads TGTGCCAGCAGCCCCGGGACAGGGGGCTCCGGGGAGCTGTTTTTT.

The chain links TRBV10-3 to TRBJ2-5; the D gene is possibly TRBD2 (6 bases). The ends were cut back, 5 bases at V and 5 bases at J, with 12 bases in the middle. The germline V gene has CDR1 ENHRY and CDR2 SYGVKD. The CDR3 runs 13 residues. The DNA of the CDR3 is TGTGCCATCAGTTGGGGGGTCGGGGAGACCCAGTACTTC. It encodes CAISWGVGETQYF.

V usage is TRBV4-2 and J usage is TRBJ1-5; 11 nucleotides match TRBD1. Per the germline V gene, CDR1 is LGHNA and CDR2 is YNFKEQ. The CDR3 sequence is 17 residues long. Germline trimming cut 1 base from V and 8 bases from J; bases unmatched to any gene: 10. In nucleotides, the CDR3 is TGTGCCAGCAGCCAAGTGGTATTTGGGGACAGGGGGGAGCCCCAGCATTTT. Translating gives CASSQVVFGDRGEPQHF.

This clonotype was seen a handful of times. The CDR3 region is CASSLFASGQEDTQYF. DNA for the CDR3: TGTGCCAGTAGTCTCTTCGCTAGCGGGCAAGAAGATACGCAGTATTTT. The rearrangement links TRBV19 to TRBJ2-3; 8 bases are a match to TRBD2. In germline, CDR1 is LNHDA, CDR2 SQIVND (reference sequence). V lost 5 bases and J lost 5; bases outside the gene matches: 12. The CDR3 runs 16 residues.